The rows below give T cell receptor beta chains drawn from one sample of a study of post-analysis software for immune sequencing data. MiXCR was run by TCRdb on the PCR reads, yielding one entry per CDR3 protein. Counted here are around 710,000 distinct CDR3 sequences, around 42% occurring once; the ten biggest clones make up 4.9%. Sequencing input: blood. The receptors stem from a girl aged 5 to 17 with multiple sclerosis. Both conserved end residues are part of each CDR3. Each record gives: clone size, V gene, J gene, D gene, CDR3 DNA, CDR3 protein. A D gene is named only where the DNA matches it firmly. Size is stated for part of the rows, as once, few or many counts, or as a class when the clone is expanded.

-	TRBV5-1	TRBJ2-1	-	TGCGCCAGCAGCCGGGACCTAAACAATGAGCAGTTCTTC	CASSRDLNNEQFF
-	TRBV29-1	TRBJ1-2	TRBD1	TGCAGCGTTACTCAGGACAGGGATGGCTACACCTTC	CSVTQDRDGYTF
few	TRBV20-1	TRBJ1-5	-	TGCAGTGCTAGTAAAGGCCTTGACAGATTTCATCAGCCCCAGCATTTT	CSASKGLDRFHQPQHF
-	TRBV20-1	TRBJ2-5	TRBD1	TGCAGTGCTAGGCGGACAGGGTATGAGCAGTACTTC	CSARRTGYEQYF
-	TRBV6-5	TRBJ2-2	-	TGTGCCAGCGGGGAGGACACCGGGGAGCTGTTTTTT	CASGEDTGELFF
-	TRBV7-2	TRBJ2-5	-	TGTGCCAGCAGCCGGAGGGGGTACCAAGAGACCCAGTACTTC	CASSRRGYQETQYF
many	TRBV11-1	TRBJ2-5	-	TGTGCCAGCAGCCCCCTGGGCAGGGGAGAGACCCAGTACTTC	CASSPLGRGETQYF
-	TRBV7-2	TRBJ2-7	-	TGTGCCAGCAGCTTAATTCTGAGGGAGCAGTACTTC	CASSLILREQYF
once	TRBV27	TRBJ1-6	TRBD1	TGTGCCAGCAGTTTAGTAGGACAGGGGTTTTCACCCCTCCACTTT	CASSLVGQGFSPLHF
few	TRBV6-5	TRBJ1-2	TRBD1	TGTGCCAGCAGTAGAAGACAGGGTGCTGGCTACACCTTC	CASSRRQGAGYTF
-	TRBV5-1	TRBJ2-7	-	TGCGCCAGCAGCTTGGGGCCCCAGGGATGGGAGCAGTACTTC	CASSLGPQGWEQYF
-	TRBV20-1	TRBJ2-1	-	TGCAGTGCTATCTGGGGAAGGAATGAGCAGTTCTTC	CSAIWGRNEQFF
-	TRBV27	TRBJ2-3	-	TGTGCCAGCAGTTTGGGGCAGCATAGCGATACGCAGTATTTT	CASSLGQHSDTQYF
-	TRBV29-1	TRBJ1-1	-	TGCAGCGTGACTCATGCCACTGAAGCTTTCTTT	CSVTHATEAFF
-	TRBV6-2/TRBV6-3	TRBJ2-7	TRBD1	TGTGCCAGCAGTCCCCTCGGACAGGTACTTTCCTACGAGCAGTACTTC	CASSPLGQVLSYEQYF
-	TRBV29-1	TRBJ2-3	TRBD2	TGCAGCGTTGAACTGGTGTCTAGCGGGACGAGCACAGATACGCAGTATTTT	CSVELVSSGTSTDTQYF
-	TRBV7-2	TRBJ1-1	-	TGTGCCAGCAGCTTAGTTGAGAACACTGAAGCTTTCTTT	CASSLVENTEAFF
few	TRBV12-3/TRBV12-4	TRBJ2-1	-	TGTGCCAGCAGGACTCCCGGGGATGAGCAGTTCTTC	CASRTPGDEQFF
-	TRBV7-9	TRBJ2-1	TRBD2	TGTGCCAGCAGACAGATTCGGGCGGCGGGAGGAGGGAACAATGAGCAGTTCTTC	CASRQIRAAGGGNNEQFF
-	TRBV6-5	TRBJ2-7	-	TGTGCCAGCAGTTACCGACAGGGAGGTTGGGACGAGCAGTACTTC	CASSYRQGGWDEQYF
-	TRBV24-1	TRBJ1-2	TRBD1	TGTGCCACCAGTGAGACAGGACAGGGAGGTCACTATGGCTACACCTTC	CATSETGQGGHYGYTF
-	TRBV6-5	TRBJ1-1	TRBD1	TGCGCCAGCAACCCAGGGGGTCAGGACCTGAACACTGAAGCTTTCTTT	CASNPGGQDLNTEAFF
-	TRBV12-3/TRBV12-4	TRBJ2-1	-	TGTGCCAGCAGTTTGGGGAGACTAGGAAAGGATGAGCAGTTCTTC	CASSLGRLGKDEQFF
-	TRBV5-1	TRBJ2-1	-	TGCGCCTCCCGACCCTATGGGGGAAGCTCCTACAATGAGCAGTTCTTC	CASRPYGGSSYNEQFF
-	TRBV9	TRBJ1-1	-	TGTGCCAGCAGCGTTGGGCAGGGTAAAAACACTGAAGCTTTCTTT	CASSVGQGKNTEAFF
few	TRBV29-1	TRBJ2-2	-	TGCAGCGTTGAAGGTTCCGGGAGCGACACCGGGGAGCTGTTTTTT	CSVEGSGSDTGELFF
-	TRBV28	TRBJ2-7	TRBD2	TGTGCCAGCAGTGTAGCGGGAGTAGTGGCCAATGAGCAGTACTTC	CASSVAGVVANEQYF
few	TRBV7-2	TRBJ2-7	TRBD2	TGTGCCAGCAGCGGGAACGGACTAGCATCCGAGCAGTACTTC	CASSGNGLASEQYF
-	TRBV3-1	TRBJ2-5	TRBD2	TGTGCCAGCAGCCAAGATCCCGGGAGGAAGACCCAGTACTTC	CASSQDPGRKTQYF
-	TRBV20-1	TRBJ2-5	-	TGCAGTGCCATCCCGACATACCGGATCCAAGAGACCCAGTACTTC	CSAIPTYRIQETQYF
-	TRBV7-9	TRBJ2-3	-	TGTGCCAGCAGGGGGAACGGCCAAGCGGGACACACAGATACGCAGTATTTT	CASRGNGQAGHTDTQYF
-	TRBV12-3/TRBV12-4	TRBJ2-1	TRBD2	TGTGCCAGCGGCGGGACTAGCGGGAGGGGGATTAAGTTCTTC	CASGGTSGRGIKFF
few	TRBV28	TRBJ2-6	-	TGTGCCAGCAGACCTTTTGAGGACTCTGGGGCCAACGTCCTGACTTTC	CASRPFEDSGANVLTF
-	TRBV30	TRBJ1-4	-	TGTGCCTGGAGTGTACTGAGGAACAGAAATGAAAAACTGTTTTTT	CAWSVLRNRNEKLFF
few	TRBV5-6	TRBJ1-6	TRBD1	TGTGCCAGCATGAGACAGGGGAATTCACCCCTCCACTTT	CASMRQGNSPLHF
-	TRBV2	TRBJ2-7	-	TGTGCCAGCAGTGTGGGCTCAAGCTACTACGAGCAGTACTTC	CASSVGSSYYEQYF
-	TRBV7-2	TRBJ2-1	TRBD2	TGTGCCAGCAGCATCCCGGGACTAGCGGGAATAGATGAGCAGTTCTTC	CASSIPGLAGIDEQFF
-	TRBV4-2	TRBJ2-4	TRBD2	TGTGCCAGCAGCCCCCTCGGGGCTAGCGGGCGTACGTCCTACGAACAGTACTTC	CASSPLGASGRTSYEQYF
-	TRBV7-2	TRBJ2-3	-	TGTGCCAGCAGCTTGGAAACGTTGTCGCAGTATTTT	CASSLETLSQYF
few	TRBV12-3/TRBV12-4	TRBJ2-3	-	TGTGCCAGCAGCCTTACCCCGGATCAGCTTTCAGATACGCAGTATTTT	CASSLTPDQLSDTQYF
once	TRBV6-5	TRBJ1-6	-	TGTGCCAGCAGTTACTCGGGGGGCCGTTCACCCCTCCACTTT	CASSYSGGRSPLHF
-	TRBV6-2/TRBV6-3	TRBJ1-6	-	TGTGCCAGCAGTTACGGCGGCAGTTTACAGTCTGTGGCCCTCCACTTT	CASSYGGSLQSVALHF
once	TRBV27	TRBJ2-7	-	TGTGCCAGCAGCGGTTCGGGAGAGACCTACGAGCAGTACTTC	CASSGSGETYEQYF
-	TRBV12-5	TRBJ2-7	-	TGTGCTAGTGGTTTGGCCGGGAGCTTCTACGAGCAGTACTTC	CASGLAGSFYEQYF
-	TRBV7-2	TRBJ2-3	-	TGTGCCAGCAGCTTACCCGGGGACACTAGCGCCAGCACAGATACGCAGTATTTT	CASSLPGDTSASTDTQYF
once	TRBV28	TRBJ2-7	-	TGTGTCAGCAGCGAAGCCCTGGGCCCCTACGAGCAGTACTTC	CVSSEALGPYEQYF
-	TRBV5-1	TRBJ1-6	-	TGCGCCAGCAGCTTCGCGAGCCCGCTAAGGAGCTCCTATAATTCACCCCTCCACTTT	CASSFASPLRSSYNSPLHF
few	TRBV29-1	TRBJ2-3	-	TGCAGCGTTAAGCCTATTGCCCCCACAGATACGCAGTATTTT	CSVKPIAPTDTQYF
-	TRBV20-1	TRBJ2-7	TRBD2	TGCAGTGCTAGAGATAGGAGGACTAGCGACCTCTACGAGCAGTACTTC	CSARDRRTSDLYEQYF
once	TRBV9	TRBJ2-6	-	TGTGCCAGCAGCGCTACGGGACACATCTCTGGGGCCAACGTCCTGACTTTC	CASSATGHISGANVLTF
-	TRBV20-1	TRBJ2-7	TRBD1	TGCAGTGCACACGGACAGGGTCAGAGCGAGCAGTACTTC	CSAHGQGQSEQYF
-	TRBV5-1	TRBJ2-3	-	TGCGCCAGCAGCTTAGTACCCGACCTCACAGATACGCAGTATTTT	CASSLVPDLTDTQYF
-	TRBV5-5	TRBJ2-1	TRBD1	TGTGCCAGCAGCAACGACAGGGGCCTCGGGGATGAGCAGTTCTTC	CASSNDRGLGDEQFF
few	TRBV6-1	TRBJ2-7	-	TGTGCCAGCAGTGAAGGGGGTCTGCGGTCCTACGAGCAGTACTTC	CASSEGGLRSYEQYF
-	TRBV24-1	TRBJ2-5	-	TGTGCCACCAGTGGAAGGGGGGTGCAAGAGACCCAGTACTTC	CATSGRGVQETQYF
once	TRBV11-2	TRBJ2-5	TRBD2	TGTGCCAGCAGCGGACTGACTAGCGAGCAAGAGACCCAGTACTTC	CASSGLTSEQETQYF
-	TRBV12-3/TRBV12-4	TRBJ1-4	-	TGTGCCAGCACCCTAACATGGAATGAAAAGCTGTTTTTT	CASTLTWNEKLFF
-	TRBV7-9	TRBJ2-5	-	TGTGCCAGCAGCTTAGCGCCGGGTTGGGAGACCCAGTACTTC	CASSLAPGWETQYF
-	TRBV3-1	TRBJ2-7	TRBD1	TGTGCCAGCAGCCAAGTAAGTGGCAGGGGGATGAACGAGCAGTACTTC	CASSQVSGRGMNEQYF